This is a list of T cell receptor beta chains from one sample in a study of blood T cell repertoires in COVID-19. Clones were read by immunoSEQ multiplex PCR, and TCRdb kept only the in-frame ones, dropping some. The sample consists of 150,000 to 200,000 clones, around nine tenths of them appearing once. Material: peripheral blood. These receptors were obtained from a man aged 70 or older with acute or convalescent COVID-19. Each CDR3 is given with its conserved first and last residue. Fields, in order: J gene, V gene, D gene, clone size, CDR3 DNA, CDR3 protein. The D gene is left open where the match is weak. Clone size is not always given. Where it is, it says once, few, many or a class for expanded clones.

>TRBJ1-6|TRBV5-1|TRBD1|-
TGCGCCAGCAGCTTACAGGGGGAGATAAATTCACCCCTCCACTTT
CASSLQGEINSPLHF
>TRBJ2-7|TRBV5-4|-|-
TGTGCCAGCAGCCCCCGTATGAACGGGGTCGAGCAGTACTTC
CASSPRMNGVEQYF
>TRBJ2-3|TRBV10-1|TRBD2|-
TGCGCCAGCAGCGGGGGGGCAGATACGCAGTATTTT
CASSGGADTQYF
>TRBJ1-1|TRBV19|-|-
TGTGCCAGTAGTCGGACAGACACGAACACTGAAGCTTTCTTT
CASSRTDTNTEAFF
>TRBJ2-7|TRBV11-3|TRBD1|once
TGTGCCAGCAGCTTACCCAAAACAGGGGGCGGGTACGAGCAGTACTTC
CASSLPKTGGGYEQYF
>TRBJ1-5|TRBV29-1|TRBD1|-
TGCAGCGTGGGCGGACAGGGAGCCCAGCCCCAGCATTTT
CSVGGQGAQPQHF
>TRBJ2-7|TRBV2|TRBD2|-
TGTGCCAGCATTAGGGGACTAGCGGGGGGCTACGAGCAGTACTTC
CASIRGLAGGYEQYF
>TRBJ2-1|TRBV5-4|TRBD2|-
TGTGCCAGCAGCTTGATAGCGGGAGACCATGAGCAGTTCTTC
CASSLIAGDHEQFF
>TRBJ2-5|TRBV7-2|-|once
TGTGCCAGCAGCATGGACAGTCGGGAGACCCAGTACTTC
CASSMDSRETQYF
>TRBJ2-4|TRBV5-1|-|-
TGCGCCAGCAGCTTAGACCCGGGGATTGGGAAAAACATTCAGTACTTC
CASSLDPGIGKNIQYF
>TRBJ1-1|TRBV10-3|TRBD1|-
TGTGCCATCAGCACCGGGACAGGGGAAATGAACACTGAAGCTTTCTTT
CAISTGTGEMNTEAFF
>TRBJ1-5|TRBV28|-|-
TGTGCCAGCGGTCTAAGCCAGCCCCAGCATTTT
CASGLSQPQHF
>TRBJ2-7|TRBV7-5|-|-
TGTGTCAGAAGCTTATCACTAGCGGGGTCCTCCTACGAGCAGTACTTC
CVRSLSLAGSSYEQYF
>TRBJ2-5|TRBV28|TRBD2|-
TGTGCCAGCAGTCCCCTCTGGGGCAAGGGGAGGGGAGAGACCCAGTACTTC
CASSPLWGKGRGETQYF
>TRBJ2-1|TRBV18|-|-
TGTGCCAGCTCTCGAGGGACACTTTACAATGAGCAGTTCTTC
CASSRGTLYNEQFF
>TRBJ2-2|TRBV4-1|-|-
TGCGCCAGCAGCCAAGCGAGGGGAGGCACCGGGGAGCTGTTTTTT
CASSQARGGTGELFF
>TRBJ1-5|TRBV5-1|-|-
TGCGCCAGCAGCTTGGGGGCGGCAGGGGTCGATCAGCCCCAGCATTTT
CASSLGAAGVDQPQHF